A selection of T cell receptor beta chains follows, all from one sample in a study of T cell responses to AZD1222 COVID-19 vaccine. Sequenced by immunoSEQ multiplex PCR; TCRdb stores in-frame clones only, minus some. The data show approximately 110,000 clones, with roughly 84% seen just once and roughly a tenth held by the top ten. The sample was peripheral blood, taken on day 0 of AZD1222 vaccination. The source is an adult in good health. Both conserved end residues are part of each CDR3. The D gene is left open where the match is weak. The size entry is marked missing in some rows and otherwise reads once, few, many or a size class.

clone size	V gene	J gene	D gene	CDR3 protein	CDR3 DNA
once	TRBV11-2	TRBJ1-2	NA	CASSPRAGGRYGYTF	TGTGCCAGCAGCCCTCGGGCAGGAGGGCGATATGGCTACACCTTC
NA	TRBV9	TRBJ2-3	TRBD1	CASSVSGGGSDTQYF	TGTGCCAGCAGCGTATCAGGGGGCGGGTCAGATACGCAGTATTTT
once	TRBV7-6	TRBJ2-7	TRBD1	CASSPGQPAYEQYF	TGTGCCAGCAGCCCGGGACAGCCGGCCTACGAGCAGTACTTC
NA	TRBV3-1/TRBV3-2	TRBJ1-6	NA	CASSQDGGADSPLHF	TGTGCCAGCAGCCAAGACGGCGGGGCCGACTCACCCCTCCACTTT
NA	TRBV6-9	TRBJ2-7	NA	CASPYRSYEQYF	TGTGCCAGCCCCTACAGGTCCTACGAGCAGTACTTC
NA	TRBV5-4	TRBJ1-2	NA	CASSPASGYGYTF	TGTGCCAGCAGTCCTGCATCTGGGTATGGCTACACCTTC
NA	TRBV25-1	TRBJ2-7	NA	CASSRELSGPYEQYF	TGTGCCAGCAGCCGAGAATTGAGCGGCCCCTACGAGCAGTACTTC
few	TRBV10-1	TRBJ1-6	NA	CASSPNRESPLHF	TGCGCCAGCAGCCCTAACCGAGAATCACCCCTCCACTTT
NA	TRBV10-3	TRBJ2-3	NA	CATQGGLSTDTQYF	TGTGCCACCCAAGGGGGACTTAGCACAGATACGCAGTATTTT
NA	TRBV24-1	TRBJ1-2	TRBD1	CATSDWDRDREGDRYGYTF	TGTGCCACCAGTGATTGGGACCGGGACAGGGAAGGGGATCGCTATGGCTACACCTTC
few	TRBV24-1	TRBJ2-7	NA	CATSSFSAGGAYEQYF	TGTGCCACCAGTTCTTTCTCAGCGGGCGGAGCCTACGAGCAGTACTTC
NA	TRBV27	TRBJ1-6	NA	CASNPGNRSNSPLHF	TGTGCCAGCAACCCAGGGAACAGGAGTAATTCACCCCTCCACTTT
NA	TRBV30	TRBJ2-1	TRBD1	CAWRRQGATYNEQFF	TGTGCCTGGAGGAGACAGGGGGCAACCTACAATGAGCAGTTCTTC
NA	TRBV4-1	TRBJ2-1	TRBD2	CASSQGILAGEYNEQFF	TGCGCCAGCAGCCAAGGGATACTAGCGGGGGAGTACAATGAGCAGTTCTTC
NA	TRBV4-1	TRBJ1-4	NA	CASSPGPINPEKLFF	TGCGCCAGCAGCCCCGGCCCGATAAACCCCGAAAAACTGTTTTTT
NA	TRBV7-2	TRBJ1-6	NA	CASSFPPGPLHF	TGTGCCAGCAGCTTTCCCCCGGGGCCCCTCCACTTT
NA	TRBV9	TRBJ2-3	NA	CASSVDPGASTDTQYF	TGTGCCAGCAGCGTAGATCCGGGGGCTAGCACAGATACGCAGTATTTT